This paragraph covers one T cell receptor beta chain sequence. The antigen is not known. CDR3 length: 14 amino acids. Germline V gene lookup returns CDR1 MNHEY and CDR2 SVGEGT. Reprocessing the 5' RACE reads, TCRdb reports a single entry for every CDR3 protein and omits DNA. Its listing shows 400,000 to 550,000 distinct CDR3 sequences. The sample comes from a study of T cells expressing NK-cell markers. About the study: The authors derived TCR beta repertoires from sorted CD3+CD56+NKG2C+, CD3+CD56+NKG2C- and CD3+CD56-NKG2C+ T cells.

General study points: These same clonotypes (in a handful of donors) also led the CD3+CD56-NKG2C+ fraction.

The chain uses TRBV6-2 or TRBV6-3 and TRBJ2-7; TCRdb's D call, TRBD1, is unchecked because there is no DNA. This TCR came from a woman between 18 and 70 years old in good health. Input material: blood T cells: a sorted CD56 or NKG2C T cell subset, CD4+ or CD8+ T cells, or bulk PBMC T cells (not recorded which). The CDR3 loop reads CASSRDNTGYEQYF.